Sequencing of this T cell receptor beta chain was carried out in a study of CXCR3-negative and CXCR3-positive naive CD8 T cells. Study-wide findings and caveats: After cryopreservation, expression of CXCR3 was partially reduced, and most assays were run with fresh PBMCs.

5' RACE with UMI labels generated the TRB cDNA libraries. For each CDR3 protein, TCRdb gives one entry from its re-call of the 5' RACE reads, without DNA. The sample yields fewer than 55,000 distinct CDR3 sequences, of which the top ten take up about 1.6%. Definition of naive CD8+ T cells rested on a CD45RO-CCR7+CD27+CD95- profile. The germline gives CDR1 MDHEN, CDR2 SYDVKM. The CDR3 has 15 amino acids. Worth noting for this clonotype: Its target is unknown.

The material sequenced was naive CXCR3- CD8+ T cells from blood. The subset here: CD45RO-CCR7+CD27+CD95- naive CD8+ T cells lacking CXCR3 (TNR3-). The TCR was taken from a human donor in good health. Some clones in this sample may be carry-over from other donors' samples. The chain recombines TRBV28 with TRBJ2-2; as DNA is missing, the TRBD1 call by TCRdb cannot be tested. The CDR3 region is CASSYRGRRSGELFF.